These T cell receptor beta chains were read from a single sample in a study of T cells after yellow fever vaccination. TCRdb ran MiXCR on the 5' RACE reads and lists one entry per CDR3 protein. Among 200,000 to 300,000 distinct CDR3 sequences listed, roughly 6.3% were seen once. Specimen: CD4+ T cells sorted from PBMCs, collected on the day of the yellow fever booster vaccination. These receptor sequences come from a man aged 30 to 39 who received the YFV17D yellow fever vaccine. The CDR3 runs from the conserved cysteine through the conserved F or W. D genes are given only for firm matches. A clone size is listed for some rows: how often the clone was seen (once, few, many), or a class if it is expanded.

TRBD2 NA TRBJ2-7 TRBV12-3/TRBV12-4 TGTGCCAGCAGCGTAGCGGGCTACGAGCAGTACTTC CASSVAGYEQYF
NA few TRBJ2-7 TRBV12-3/TRBV12-4 TGTGCCAGCAGCCCCTTGGAGGGAAAACTCGAGCAGTACTTC CASSPLEGKLEQYF
NA NA TRBJ2-7 TRBV23-1 TGCGCCAGCAGTCAATCGATGGGGACCGACGCCTACGAGCAGTACTTC CASSQSMGTDAYEQYF
NA many TRBJ2-7 TRBV5-1 TGCGCCAGCAGCCTTGGGGGCCCAGGTGCGGGGACTAACTCCTACGAGCAGTACTTC CASSLGGPGAGTNSYEQYF
TRBD1 NA TRBJ2-7 TRBV18 TGTGCCAGCTCACCGGGACAGGGGTGGCACGAGCAGTACTTC CASSPGQGWHEQYF
NA few TRBJ2-1 TRBV7-2 TGTGCCAGCAGCCGGGATAGCGGTCTATCCTACAATGAGCAGTTCTTC CASSRDSGLSYNEQFF
NA many TRBJ2-2 TRBV7-2 TGTGCCAGCAGCTCTTCTATGAACACCGGGGAGCTGTTTTTT CASSSSMNTGELFF
TRBD2 many TRBJ2-1 TRBV7-6 TGTGCCAGCAGCCGTGGACTAGCGGACCATGAGCAGTTCTTC CASSRGLADHEQFF
NA many TRBJ2-7 TRBV20-1 TGCAGTGCTACACCCGGGTCCGGGGGAAGCTCCTACGAGCAGTACTTC CSATPGSGGSSYEQYF
NA many TRBJ1-5 TRBV27 TGTGCCAGCAGTTCGACAGGTTGGGCTCGTTTGGCGGCCCAGCCCCAGCATTTT CASSSTGWARLAAQPQHF
NA many TRBJ2-3 TRBV10-2 TGCGCCAGCAGTGAGTCGTCCCGGTTGGCAGGGACGCAGTATTTT CASSESSRLAGTQYF
NA few TRBJ2-7 TRBV6-5 TGTGCCAGCAGTACATTCCCCCCCCCGACAGTTCGGGAGCAGTACTTC CASSTFPPPTVREQYF
TRBD2 many TRBJ2-1 TRBV10-3 TGTGCCATCAGTGGTCCTAGCGGCAATGAGCAGTTCTTC CAISGPSGNEQFF
NA few TRBJ1-4 TRBV18 TGTGCCAGCTCACCCCTGGACGGGATAGAGAGGAAACTGTTTTTT CASSPLDGIERKLFF
TRBD1 NA TRBJ2-5 TRBV9 TGTGCCAGCAGCGTCGGGACAGGCCGGCGGGAGACCCAGTACTTC CASSVGTGRRETQYF
TRBD1 NA TRBJ2-3 TRBV7-2 TGTGCCAGCAGCTTGCAGGGGGCAGCAGATACGCAGTATTTT CASSLQGAADTQYF
TRBD2 NA TRBJ2-5 TRBV20-1 TGCAGTGCTAGGTGGCTAGCGGACATCCAAGAGACCCAGTACTTC CSARWLADIQETQYF
TRBD2 few TRBJ2-3 TRBV18 TGTGCCAGCTCACAGCTAGCGGGAGACACAGATACGCAGTATTTT CASSQLAGDTDTQYF
TRBD1 few TRBJ1-5 TRBV5-1 TGCGCCAGCAGCCCCTCGACAGGGAATCAGCCCCAGCATTTT CASSPSTGNQPQHF
NA NA TRBJ1-2 TRBV7-9 TGTGCCAGCAGCTTAGCGCGTACCGGATATGGCTACACCTTC CASSLARTGYGYTF
TRBD2 few TRBJ2-1 TRBV19 TGTGCCAGTAGTATAGCGGGACTAGCGGGAGGGCGAGAGCAGTTCTTC CASSIAGLAGGREQFF
TRBD1 NA TRBJ1-2 TRBV4-3 TGCGCCAGCAGCCAAGAGTCTCCGGGACAGGGATACTATGGCTACACCTTC CASSQESPGQGYYGYTF
NA few TRBJ2-7 TRBV6-6 TGTGCCAGCAGTCGACTAGATGGCGAGCAGTACTTC CASSRLDGEQYF
NA few TRBJ1-1 TRBV19 TGTGCCAGTAGTAACAGGCTAGTGGGGGGCACTGAAGCTTTCTTT CASSNRLVGGTEAFF
NA NA TRBJ2-3 TRBV7-8 TGTGCCAGCAGCTTAGCGCTGACTGGACGGGGGCTTGATACGCAGTATTTT CASSLALTGRGLDTQYF
TRBD1 NA TRBJ2-2 TRBV5-1 TGCGCCAGCAGCCCGGGGGACAGGGATAACACCGGGGAGCTGTTTTTT CASSPGDRDNTGELFF
NA NA TRBJ2-5 TRBV6-5 TGTGCCAGCAGTTACTCGCTGGGGCGCGAGACCCAGTACTTC CASSYSLGRETQYF
NA many TRBJ2-7 TRBV7-2 TGTGCCAGCAGCCATCCCGGGGCCTACGAGCAGTACTTC CASSHPGAYEQYF
TRBD2 NA TRBJ2-1 TRBV12-3/TRBV12-4 TGTGCCAGCAGACCTAGCGGCGGTTACAATGAGCAGTTCTTC CASRPSGGYNEQFF
NA many TRBJ2-3 TRBV20-1 TGCAGTGCTATCGGGCCGCTAAGCACAGATACGCAGTATTTT CSAIGPLSTDTQYF
NA many TRBJ2-7 TRBV7-9 TGTGCCAGCAGCAGAGGGGGAAAAGGGAGCTACGAGCAGTACTTC CASSRGGKGSYEQYF
TRBD2 NA TRBJ2-3 TRBV10-3 TGTGCCATCAGGCTAACTAGCGGGACAGATACGCAGTATTTT CAIRLTSGTDTQYF
TRBD2 NA TRBJ2-1 TRBV12-3/TRBV12-4 TGTGCCAGCGAGCTAGCGGGAGAACACGAGCAGTTCTTC CASELAGEHEQFF
NA many TRBJ1-6 TRBV18 TGTGCCAGCTCACTCATCAAAGACTATAATTCACCCCTCCACTTT CASSLIKDYNSPLHF
NA few TRBJ2-7 TRBV2 TGTGCCAGCACCTGGGACAACGAGCAGTACTTC CASTWDNEQYF
TRBD2 NA TRBJ2-3 TRBV6-5 TGTGCCAGCAGTTACGAGAGCGGGAGGGCTGATACGCAGTATTTT CASSYESGRADTQYF
NA NA TRBJ2-7 TRBV7-2 TGTGCCAGCAGCTTAGTTGGGGGGCAGGCCTACGAGCAGTACTTC CASSLVGGQAYEQYF